This TCR beta chain was sequenced for a study of T cell responses to AZD1222 COVID-19 vaccine. General study results and limits: Clonal diversity may have been underestimated, and the donors were mostly white British, with more females than males. None of the repertoires were sampled until the peak T cell response had passed.

Remarks on this clone: Its antigen is still unknown.

Germline CDR1 is MNHEY and CDR2 is SVGAGI. Trimming took 0 bases from V and 3 from J; bases not matched to a gene: 2. The CDR3 is made up of 14 amino acids. Here immunoSEQ multiplex PCR was the method, and the copy in TCRdb shows in-frame clones only, minus some. The data show more than 150,000 clones, just over 90% seen once. The chain couples TRBV6-5 to TRBJ2-7; 7 nucleotides line up with TRBD2. Source: peripheral blood, taken 28 days after the second AZD1222 dose. The receptor was isolated from an adult who received the AZD1222 COVID-19 vaccine. CDR3 loop: CASSYSWGGYEQYF. CDR3 sequence (DNA): TGTGCCAGCAGTTACTCGTGGGGGGGCTACGAGCAGTACTTC.